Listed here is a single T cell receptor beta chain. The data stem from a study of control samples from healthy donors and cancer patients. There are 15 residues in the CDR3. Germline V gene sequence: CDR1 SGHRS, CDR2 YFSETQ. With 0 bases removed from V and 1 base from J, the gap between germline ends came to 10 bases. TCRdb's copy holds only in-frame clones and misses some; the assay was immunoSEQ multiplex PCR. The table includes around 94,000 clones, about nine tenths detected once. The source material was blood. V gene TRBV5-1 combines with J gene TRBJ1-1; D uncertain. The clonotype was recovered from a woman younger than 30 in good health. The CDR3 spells CASSLGPLQNTEAFF. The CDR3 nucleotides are TGCGCCAGCAGCTTGGGACCGTTACAGAACACTGAAGCTTTCTTT.